This TCR beta chain was captured by sequencing in a study of T cell repertoires in cytomegalovirus infection. About the study: CMV infection together with matching HLA type was indicated by public TCR beta signatures.

A single record per CDR3 protein comes from TCRdb applying MiXCR to the reads. The sample holds just over 150,000 distinct CDR3 sequences, roughly a quarter seen once. Study-wide points: It was HLA-C-restricted CMV-specific TCR beta clonotypes that dominated the response ex vivo.

A remark on this clonotype: Its specificity is not known.

The V and J ends lost 3 bases and 2 bases respectively, with 5 bases between them. Per the germline V gene, CDR1 is MDHEN and CDR2 is SYDVKM. The CDR3 runs 13 residues. This chain uses TRBV28 with TRBJ2-4; the D is unclear. The sequenced sample consisted of PBMCs. This receptor was obtained from a human donor in good health (CMV status not recorded). Some clones in this sample may be carry-over from other donors' samples. The CDR3 nucleotides are TGTGCCAGCAGTTTCGGTCCCAAAAACATTCAGTACTTC. This translates into CASSFGPKNIQYF.